This T cell receptor beta chain comes out of a study of shared clonotypes between healthy human individuals. Study-wide background: Donors consisted of two women and a few men between 18 and 49. Study-level results: Investigators collected only blood, and repertoires in tissues likely differ. Clonotype sharing among donors, it was expected, would be affected by sequencing depth.

CDR1 and CDR2 from the germline V gene are LNHDA and SQIVND (reference sequence). V gave up 4 bases and J gave up 3 bases, with 10 bases separating them. CDR3 length: 14 amino acids. As concerns this clone: Its target is not known.

As handled by the study authors: Junction-only sequences without quality scores came from ImmunoSEQ, so filtering differed. The repertoire was sequenced with immunoSEQ multiplex PCR; TCRdb's copy has only in-frame clones and lacks some. V, J and clone size were drawn from that table, and D and trimming were deduced from the DNA. The sample yields about 710,000 clones, around four fifths seen once. The sequence was collected from a woman younger than 45 in good health. Sequenced: memory CD4+ T cells sorted from blood. Subset meaning: CD45RA-negative fraction. The genes are TRBV19 and TRBJ1-5; tentative D call: TRBD1 (5 bases). CDR3 loop: CASSTRDFNQPQHF. The CDR3 DNA sequence: TGTGCCAGTAGTACCCGGGACTTCAATCAGCCCCAGCATTTT.